This TCR beta chain was retrieved from a study of T cells in Graves' hyperthyroidism and ophthalmopathy. Across the study: Once the initial diagnosis was made, peripheral blood was obtained before any treatment.

Trimming pared 3 bases from V and 0 bases from J, leaving 9 bases between. This CDR3 is built from 16 residues. Per the germline V gene, CDR1 is SEHNR and CDR2 is FQNEAQ (reference sequence). What was amplified from RNA transcripts were TCR beta CDR3 regions. The TCR CDR3 was amplified in a first-round RT-PCR using the HTBI primer set. Using its own MiXCR run on the multiplex PCR reads, TCRdb lists one record per CDR3 protein. This sample has roughly 700,000 distinct CDR3 sequences, with around 15% found just once. This clonotype was observed once. This clonotype was sampled from a woman between 18 and 30 years old with Graves' hyperthyroidism. The sample was blood. The chain couples TRBV7-9 to TRBJ2-6; D is unclear. CDR3 protein: CASSFDIYSGANVLTF. In DNA, the CDR3 is TGTGCCAGCAGCTTTGATATCTACTCTGGGGCCAACGTCCTGACTTTC.